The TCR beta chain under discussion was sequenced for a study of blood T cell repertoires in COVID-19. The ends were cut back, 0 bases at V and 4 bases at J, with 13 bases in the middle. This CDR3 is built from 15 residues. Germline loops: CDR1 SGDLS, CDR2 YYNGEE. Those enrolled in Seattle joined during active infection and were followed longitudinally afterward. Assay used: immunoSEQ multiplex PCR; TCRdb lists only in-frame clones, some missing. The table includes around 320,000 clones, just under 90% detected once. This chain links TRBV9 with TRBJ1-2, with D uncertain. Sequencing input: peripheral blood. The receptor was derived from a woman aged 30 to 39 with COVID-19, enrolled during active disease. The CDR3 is CASSVDNGGGYGYTF. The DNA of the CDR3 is TGTGCCAGCAGCGTAGATAATGGAGGCGGCTATGGCTACACCTTC.